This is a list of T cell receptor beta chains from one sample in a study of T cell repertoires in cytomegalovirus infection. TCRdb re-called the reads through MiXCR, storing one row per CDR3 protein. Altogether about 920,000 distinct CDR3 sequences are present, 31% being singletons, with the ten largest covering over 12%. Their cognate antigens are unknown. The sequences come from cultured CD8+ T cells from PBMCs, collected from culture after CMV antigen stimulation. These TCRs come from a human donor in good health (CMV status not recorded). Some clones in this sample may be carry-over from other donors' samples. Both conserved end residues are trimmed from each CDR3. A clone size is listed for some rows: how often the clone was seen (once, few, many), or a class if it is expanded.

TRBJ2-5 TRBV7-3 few ASSLLGAGGVETQY
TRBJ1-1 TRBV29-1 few SVGDTGEAF
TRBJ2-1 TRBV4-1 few ASSQEWGGHNEQF
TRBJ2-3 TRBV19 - ASTNITGVDTQY
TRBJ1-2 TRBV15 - ATSNDPGYTNYGYT
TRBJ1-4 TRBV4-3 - ASSHIGQAGEKLF
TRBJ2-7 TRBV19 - ASSLTGTGSYEQY
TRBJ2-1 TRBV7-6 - ASSLRRRLTSGNEQF
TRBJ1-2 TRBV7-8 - ASSLDSPKVDGYT
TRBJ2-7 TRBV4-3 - ASSQEEPGREQY
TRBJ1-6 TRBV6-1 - ASSEALFRGGSDNSPLH
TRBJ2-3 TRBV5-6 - ASSREELAGLGDTQY
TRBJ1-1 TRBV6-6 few ASSFFGRPNTEAF
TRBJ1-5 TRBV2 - ASKELPGGHNQPQH
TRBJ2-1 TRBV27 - ANSLETGSSYNEQF
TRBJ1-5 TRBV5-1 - ASSLGLRSNQPQH
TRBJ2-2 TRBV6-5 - ASSYSSGTGELF
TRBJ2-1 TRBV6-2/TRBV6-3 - ASSLDNYREQF
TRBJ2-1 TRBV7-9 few ASSPGRASSYNEQF
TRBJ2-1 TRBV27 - ASSLVAGGLWGENEQF
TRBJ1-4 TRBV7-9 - ASSLEGQGGRLYNEKLF
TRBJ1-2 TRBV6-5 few ASSYSIVGRHGYT
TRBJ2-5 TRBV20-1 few SAGALSGLAGVQETQY
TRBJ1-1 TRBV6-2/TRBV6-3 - TSTYGREAF
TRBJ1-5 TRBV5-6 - ASSAGRGRAQPQH
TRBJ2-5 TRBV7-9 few ASSSERGRGETQY
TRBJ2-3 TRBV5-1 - ASSLEASGGGTDTQY
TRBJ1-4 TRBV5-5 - ASSHGQGDEKLF
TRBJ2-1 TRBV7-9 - ASSLEEFWLNEQF
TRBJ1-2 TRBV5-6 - ASSLEGRANYGYT
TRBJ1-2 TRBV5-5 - ASSLADLSAYGYT
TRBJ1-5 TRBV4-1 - ASSQDYWGVRSDSNQPQH
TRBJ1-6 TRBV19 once ASSKGGEGNSPLH
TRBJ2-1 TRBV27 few ASRLAVFGYNEQF
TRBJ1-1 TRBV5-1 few ASSPFLGGPMNTEAF
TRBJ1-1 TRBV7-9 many ASSLGVGPLLEAF
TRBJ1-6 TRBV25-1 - ASSSGHTALDSPLH
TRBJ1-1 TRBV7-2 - ASSFHRTNTEAF
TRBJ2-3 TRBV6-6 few ASSRLAAGTDTQY
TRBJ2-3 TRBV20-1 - SANRGSGGPDTQY
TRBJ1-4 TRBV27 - ASRGWEGEKLF
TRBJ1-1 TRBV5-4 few AIALGRGGTEAF
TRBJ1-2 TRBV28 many ASRLAPGGYT
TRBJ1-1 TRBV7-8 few ASSSKAVIDTEAF
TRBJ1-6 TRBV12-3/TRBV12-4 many ASSPTAYSSSPLH
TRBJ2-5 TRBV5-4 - ASSSKLGIQETQY
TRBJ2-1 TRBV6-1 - ASSESLYNEQF
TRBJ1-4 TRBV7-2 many ASSFVGTVNEKLF